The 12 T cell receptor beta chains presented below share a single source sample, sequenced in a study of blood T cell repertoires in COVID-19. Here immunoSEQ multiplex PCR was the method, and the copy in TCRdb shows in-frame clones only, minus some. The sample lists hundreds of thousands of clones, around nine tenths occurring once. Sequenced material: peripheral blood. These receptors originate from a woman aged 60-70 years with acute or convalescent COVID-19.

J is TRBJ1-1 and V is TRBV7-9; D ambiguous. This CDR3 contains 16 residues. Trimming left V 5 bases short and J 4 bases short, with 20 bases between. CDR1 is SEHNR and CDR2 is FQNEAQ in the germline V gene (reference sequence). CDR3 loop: CASSPSLTPALTEAFF. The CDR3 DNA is TGTGCCAGCAGCCCTAGCTTAACACCCGCTCTCACTGAAGCTTTCTTT. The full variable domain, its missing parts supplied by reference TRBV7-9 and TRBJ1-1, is DTGVSQNPRHKITKRGQNVTFRCDPISEHNRLYWYRQTLGQGPEFLTYFQNEAQLEKSRLLSDRFSAERPKGSFSTLEIQRTEQGDSAMYLCASSPSLTPALTEAFFGQGTRLTVV.

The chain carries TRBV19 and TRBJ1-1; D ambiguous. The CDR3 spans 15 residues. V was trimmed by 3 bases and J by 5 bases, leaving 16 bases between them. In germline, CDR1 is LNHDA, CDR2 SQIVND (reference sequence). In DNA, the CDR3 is TGTGCCAGTAGTATCGAGGGTACACGTCTAACTGAAGCTTTCTTT. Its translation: CASSIEGTRLTEAFF.

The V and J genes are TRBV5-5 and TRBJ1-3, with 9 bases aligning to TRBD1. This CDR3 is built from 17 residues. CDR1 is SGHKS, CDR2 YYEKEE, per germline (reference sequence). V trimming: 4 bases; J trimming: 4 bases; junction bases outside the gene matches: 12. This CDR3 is CASSGQGQGFRGNTIYF. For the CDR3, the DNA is TGTGCCAGCAGCGGCCAGGGACAGGGTTTTCGAGGAAACACCATATATTTT.

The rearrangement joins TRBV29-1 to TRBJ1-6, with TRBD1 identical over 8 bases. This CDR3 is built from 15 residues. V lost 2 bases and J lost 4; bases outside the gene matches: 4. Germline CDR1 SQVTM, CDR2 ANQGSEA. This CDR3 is CSVEPQGVYNSPLHF. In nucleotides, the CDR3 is TGCAGCGTTGAACCACAGGGGGTTTATAATTCACCCCTCCACTTT.

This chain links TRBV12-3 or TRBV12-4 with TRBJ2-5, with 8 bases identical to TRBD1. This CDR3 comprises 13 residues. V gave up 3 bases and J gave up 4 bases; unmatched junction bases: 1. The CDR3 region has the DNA TGTGCCAGCAGTTTTGGACAGGGAGAGACCCAGTACTTC. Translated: CASSFGQGETQYF.

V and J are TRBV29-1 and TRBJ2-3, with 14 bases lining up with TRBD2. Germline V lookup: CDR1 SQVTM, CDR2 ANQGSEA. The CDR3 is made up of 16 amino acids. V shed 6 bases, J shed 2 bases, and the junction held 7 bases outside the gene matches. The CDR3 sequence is CSVEMGLAGATDTQYF. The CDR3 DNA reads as TGCAGCGTAGAAATGGGACTAGCGGGAGCCACAGATACGCAGTATTTT.

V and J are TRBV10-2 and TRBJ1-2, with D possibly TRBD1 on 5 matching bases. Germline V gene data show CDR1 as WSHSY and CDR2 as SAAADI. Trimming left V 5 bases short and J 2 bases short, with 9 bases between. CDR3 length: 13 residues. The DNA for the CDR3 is TGCGCCAGCAGTCAACAGGCAAACTATGGCTACACCTTC. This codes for CASSQQANYGYTF.

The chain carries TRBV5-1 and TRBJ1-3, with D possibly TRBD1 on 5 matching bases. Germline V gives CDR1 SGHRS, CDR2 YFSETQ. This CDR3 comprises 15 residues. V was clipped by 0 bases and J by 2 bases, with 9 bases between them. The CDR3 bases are TGCGCCAGCAGCTTGGCGGCAGGGCCTGGAAACACCATATATTTT. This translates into CASSLAAGPGNTIYF.

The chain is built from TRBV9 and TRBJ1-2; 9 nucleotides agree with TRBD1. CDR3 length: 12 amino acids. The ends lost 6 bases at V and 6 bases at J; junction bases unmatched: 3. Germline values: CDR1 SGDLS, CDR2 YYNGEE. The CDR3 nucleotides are TGTGCCAGCACCCGGGACAGGGATGGCTACACCTTC. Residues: CASTRDRDGYTF.

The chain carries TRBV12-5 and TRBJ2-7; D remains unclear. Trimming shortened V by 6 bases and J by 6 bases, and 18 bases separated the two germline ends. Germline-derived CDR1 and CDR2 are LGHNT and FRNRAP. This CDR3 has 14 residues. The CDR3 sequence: CASGQTRPSLEQYF. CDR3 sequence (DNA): TGTGCTAGTGGCCAGACAAGGCCCTCTCTCGAGCAGTACTTC.

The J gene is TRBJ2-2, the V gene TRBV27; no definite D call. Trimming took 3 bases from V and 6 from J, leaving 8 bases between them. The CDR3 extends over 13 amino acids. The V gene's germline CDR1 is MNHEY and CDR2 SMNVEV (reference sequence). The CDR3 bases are TGTGCCAGCAGTTTCCCTCCCCCCGGGGAGCTGTTTTTT. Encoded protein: CASSFPPPGELFF.

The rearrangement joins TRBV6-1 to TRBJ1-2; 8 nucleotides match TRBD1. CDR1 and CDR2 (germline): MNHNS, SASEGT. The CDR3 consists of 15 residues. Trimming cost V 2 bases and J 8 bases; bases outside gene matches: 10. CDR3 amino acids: CASSEWDRRSSGYTF. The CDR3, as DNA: TGTGCCAGCAGTGAATGGGACAGGCGGTCGTCCGGCTACACCTTC.